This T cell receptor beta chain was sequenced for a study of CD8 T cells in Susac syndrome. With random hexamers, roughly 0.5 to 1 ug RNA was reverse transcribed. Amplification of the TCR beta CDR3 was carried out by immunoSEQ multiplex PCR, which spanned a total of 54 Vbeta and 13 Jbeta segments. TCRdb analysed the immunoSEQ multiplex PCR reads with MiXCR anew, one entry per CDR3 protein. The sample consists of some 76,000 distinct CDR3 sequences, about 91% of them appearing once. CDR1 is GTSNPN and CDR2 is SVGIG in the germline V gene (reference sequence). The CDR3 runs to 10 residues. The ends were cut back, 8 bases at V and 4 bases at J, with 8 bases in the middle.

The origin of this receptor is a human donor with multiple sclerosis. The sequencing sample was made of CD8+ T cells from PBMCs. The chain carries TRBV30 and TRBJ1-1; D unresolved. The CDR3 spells CAVLRTEAFF. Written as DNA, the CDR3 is TGTGCCGTATTGCGCACTGAAGCTTTCTTT.